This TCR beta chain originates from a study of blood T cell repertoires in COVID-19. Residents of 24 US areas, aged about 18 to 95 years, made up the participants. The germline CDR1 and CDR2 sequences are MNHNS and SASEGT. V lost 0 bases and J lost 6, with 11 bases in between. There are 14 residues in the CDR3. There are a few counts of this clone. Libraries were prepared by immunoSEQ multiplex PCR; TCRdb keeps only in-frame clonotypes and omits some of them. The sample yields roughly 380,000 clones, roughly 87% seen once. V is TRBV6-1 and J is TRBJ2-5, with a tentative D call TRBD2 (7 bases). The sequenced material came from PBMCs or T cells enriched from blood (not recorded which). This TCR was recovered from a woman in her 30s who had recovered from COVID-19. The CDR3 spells CASSEAGGRQTQYF. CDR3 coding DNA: TGTGCCAGCAGTGAAGCGGGGGGGCGGCAGACCCAGTACTTC.